The entry below gives a single T cell receptor (beta chain) sequence along with its context. The germline V gene encodes CDR1 LNHDA and CDR2 SQIVND (reference sequence). CDR3 length: 15 amino acids. V was pared by 6 bases and J by 4 bases, with 8 bases of the junction left unmatched. The study recruited people aged about 18 to 95 years across 24 US areas. The sample comes from a study of blood T cell repertoires in COVID-19. Study information: Both acute and convalescent COVID-19 samples were obtained from the United States, Italy and Spain.

Authors' methods: Amplifying reference gene primers gave estimates of nucleated cell counts. Data came from immunoSEQ multiplex PCR; TCRdb stores just in-frame clones and leaves some out. Clone size and the V and J calls come from that table; the DNA yielded D and trimming. The sample lists about 180,000 clones, roughly 82% seen once, with over 7% in the top ten. The gene calls are TRBV19 and TRBJ2-1; 8 bases fit TRBD2. This clonotype was obtained from a woman in her 30s who had recovered from COVID-19. The sample taken for sequencing was PBMCs or T cells enriched from blood (not recorded which). Here the CDR3 DNA reads TGTGCCAGTAGCTTGAAAGCGGGAGCATACAATGAGCAGTTCTTC. It specifies CASSLKAGAYNEQFF.